Below, 23 T cell receptor beta chains from the same sample are listed, as sequenced in a study of spatial heterogeneity in lung cancer. Time point defined: sample taken at primary tumor resection. Sequencing covered unsorted whole RNA taken from tumor, nontumor lung or frozen PBMC. TCRdb ran MiXCR on the 5' RACE reads and lists one entry per CDR3 protein. The sample has over 10,000 distinct CDR3 sequences, around 15% seen once. The source material was PBMCs, sampled at surgery. The receptors were sampled from a male donor with early-stage non-small cell lung cancer.

The chain couples TRBV29-1 to TRBJ2-7; D is perhaps TRBD2 (6 bases). The CDR3 spans 14 residues. Germline V gene data show CDR1 as SQVTM and CDR2 as ANQGSEA. Trimming removed 4 bases from V and 0 bases from J, with 13 bases in between. This CDR3 is CSVAFGGVSYEQYF. CDR3 sequence (DNA): TGCAGCGTTGCATTCGGCGGGGTCTCCTACGAGCAGTACTTC.

For this clonotype: Sequence at one end of the junction differs from germline and may be a read error. The rearrangement joins TRBV3-1 to TRBJ2-5; the D is unclear. Germline V CDR1 and CDR2: LGHDT, YNNKEL (reference sequence). The CDR3 is 12 residues long. CDR3: CASSQGRNPTDF. The CDR3 DNA reads as TGTGCCAGCAGCCAAGGCAGGAACCCCACGGACTTC.

The chain is built from TRBV4-1 and TRBJ2-7; TRBD1 agrees at 8 bases. Germline lookup yields CDR1 MGHRA and CDR2 YSYEKL. The CDR3 is 15 residues long. Trimming took 0 bases from V and 6 from J; bases not matched to a gene: 7. The CDR3 sequence is CASSQETGVHLEQYF. As DNA, the CDR3 is TGCGCCAGCAGCCAAGAGACAGGGGTCCATCTCGAGCAGTACTTC.

This clonotype was detected ten times or more. The chain recombines TRBV11-3 with TRBJ2-7; no definite D call. Per germline, CDR1 SGHNT and CDR2 YENEEA. The CDR3 runs 13 residues. V gave up 3 bases and J gave up 1 base, with 7 bases separating them. CDR3 sequence reads: CASSFAASYEQYF. The CDR3 nucleotides read TGTGCCAGCAGCTTTGCGGCATCCTACGAGCAGTACTTC.

The chain is built from TRBV7-9 and TRBJ1-1, with TRBD1 as a possible D gene (5 bases). There are 13 residues in the CDR3. Trimming removed 5 bases from V and 5 bases from J, with 12 bases in between. Per germline, CDR1 SEHNR and CDR2 FQNEAQ (reference sequence). CDR3 sequence (DNA): TGTGCCAGCAGCCGGACTCAGGGAACTGAAGCTTTCTTT. Amino acid sequence: CASSRTQGTEAFF.

The chain employs TRBV19 and TRBJ2-2; possible D gene TRBD1, 5 bases. The CDR3 loop spans 13 amino acids. The V gene lost 5 bases and the J gene lost 8 bases, with 12 bases spanning the gap. Germline V lookup: CDR1 LNHDA, CDR2 SQIVND (reference sequence). CDR3 protein: CASSLGATGELFF. The CDR3, as DNA: TGTGCCAGTAGTCTTGGGGCTACAGGGGAGCTGTTTTTT. Full variable domain (missing parts from reference TRBV19 and TRBJ2-2): DGGITQSPKYLFRKEGQNVTLSCEQNLNHDAMYWYRQDPGQGLRLIYYSQIVNDFQKGDIAEGYSVSREKKESFPLTVTSAQKNPTAFYLCASSLGATGELFFGEGSRLTVL.

This clonotype was observed a handful of times. The V and J genes are TRBV27 and TRBJ2-1; D gene unclear. The CDR3 contains 12 residues. Germline assignment: CDR1 MNHEY and CDR2 SMNVEV (reference sequence). Trimming left V 2 bases short and J 10 bases short, with 9 bases between. The CDR3 protein is CASSLGTAEQFF. For the CDR3, the DNA is TGTGCCAGCAGTTTAGGCACAGCAGAGCAGTTCTTC.

This clonotype is medium-sized (0.01 to 0.1%) by share. CDR3 nucleotides: TGTGCCAGCAGCTTAGGACATAAAAGGAACACTGAAGCTTTCTTT. Protein sequence: CASSLGHKRNTEAFF. The chain recombines TRBV7-9 with TRBJ1-1, with no clear D. The germline V and J ends were trimmed by 1 base and 1 base, with 10 bases remaining between them. The CDR3 covers 15 residues. From germline, CDR1 is SEHNR and CDR2 FQNEAQ (reference sequence). Full variable domain (rest looked up from reference TRBV7-9 and TRBJ1-1): DTGVSQNPRHKITKRGQNVTFRCDPISEHNRLYWYRQTLGQGPEFLTYFQNEAQLEKSRLLSDRFSAERPKGSFSTLEIQRTEQGDSAMYLCASSLGHKRNTEAFFGQGTRLTVV.

The CDR3 DNA follows: TGTGCCAGCAGCCCCCGGGTCACAGATACGCAGTATTTT. Amino acid sequence: CASSPRVTDTQYF. The J gene is TRBJ2-3, the V gene TRBV14; D unclear. Deletions cut 4 bases from V and 2 bases from J, with 7 bases between. Germline V gene sequence: CDR1 SGHDN, CDR2 FVKESK. This CDR3 contains 13 residues.

In regard to this clonotype: A read error is possible here, since a much larger clone lies one base away. V gene TRBV7-9 combines with J gene TRBJ1-3; TRBD1 agrees at 7 bases. Germline-derived CDR1 and CDR2 are SEHNR and FQNEAQ (reference sequence). This CDR3 is 14 amino acids long. Here the CDR3 DNA reads TGTGCCAGCAGCCACACAGGGGAGAGAAACTCCATATATTTT. The encoded protein is CASSHTGERNSIYF.

This clonotype occurred a few times. The rearrangement links TRBV5-1 to TRBJ1-5; TRBD1 matches at 7 bases. V was pared by 4 bases and J by 4 bases, with 2 bases of the junction left unmatched. Germline values: CDR1 SGHRS, CDR2 YFSETQ. The CDR3 is 13 residues long. CDR3 in DNA: TGCGCCAGCAGCGAGACAGGGAATCAGCCCCAGCATTTT. Its translation is CASSETGNQPQHF.

This clonotype has at least ten counts. V usage is TRBV5-1 and J usage is TRBJ2-2; D not resolved. The ends were cut back, 2 bases at V and 7 bases at J, with 12 bases in the middle. Per the germline V gene, CDR1 is SGHRS and CDR2 is YFSETQ. The length of the CDR3 is 14 residues. CDR3 coding DNA: TGCGCCAGCAGCTTTGGGCAGGCCCTCGGGGAGCTGTTTTTT. Protein product: CASSFGQALGELFF.

In the case of this clonotype: This may be a read error, as it is one base from a much larger clone. The chain has TRBV5-4 and TRBJ2-5; D is possibly TRBD1 or TRBD2 (5 bases each). CDR1 is SGHNT and CDR2 is YYREEE in the germline V gene (reference sequence). The CDR3 loop spans 15 amino acids. CDR3 in DNA: TGTTCCAGCAGCCCTGAGGGGCGAGGCCAAGAGACCCAGTACTTC. Its translation: CSSSPEGRGQETQYF.

CDR3 DNA sequence: TGTGCCAGCAGCTTATCGAAAGGGCAACTGTTTTTT. Its translation is CASSLSKGQLFF. The chain carries TRBV11-2 and TRBJ1-4, with D unresolved. The germline V and J ends were trimmed by 2 bases and 12 bases, with 10 bases remaining between them. The CDR3 sequence is 12 residues long. Per the germline V gene, CDR1 is SGHAT and CDR2 is FQNNGV.

This clonotype has more than one count but fewer than ten. J is TRBJ1-1 and V is TRBV3-1; D not certain. In germline, CDR1 is LGHDT, CDR2 YNNKEL (reference sequence). The CDR3 is made up of 11 amino acids. V lost 3 bases, J lost 6 bases, and 5 bases lay in between. CDR3 sequence (DNA): TGTGCCAGCAGCCAGGGCTCTGAAGCTTTCTTT. Residues: CASSQGSEAFF.

This clonotype occurred a few times. This sequence joins TRBV7-2 and TRBJ1-1, with D possibly matching TRBD1 (5 bases). The length of the CDR3 is 14 residues. Trimming removed 5 bases from V and 4 bases from J, with 14 bases in between. CDR1 is SGHTA and CDR2 is FQGNSA in the germline V gene. CDR3 bases: TGTGCCAGCAGCATTAGACAGACAGCCACTGAAGCTTTCTTT. Residues: CASSIRQTATEAFF.

There are a few counts of this clonotype. V gene TRBV24-1 combines with J gene TRBJ2-3; D ambiguous. The germline gives CDR1 KGHDR, CDR2 SFDVKD. Trimming took 6 bases from V and 2 from J, leaving 5 bases between them. The CDR3 is made up of 12 amino acids. This chain's CDR3 is CATSQTTDTQYF. The CDR3 bases are TGTGCCACCAGTCAAACCACAGATACGCAGTATTTT.

This clonotype has a handful of counts. The V call is TRBV6-1, the J call TRBJ2-5; 7 bases match TRBD1. Germline lookup yields CDR1 MNHNS and CDR2 SASEGT. The trim removed 5 bases at V and 2 bases at J, leaving 2 bases unmatched. This CDR3 has 13 residues. The CDR3 coding sequence is TGTGCCAGCAGTAGGGGACAGCAAGAGACCCAGTACTTC. Protein product: CASSRGQQETQYF.

This clonotype was found a few times. This chain links TRBV29-1 with TRBJ2-1; no clear D. The CDR3 is made up of 14 amino acids. Germline V gene sequence: CDR1 SQVTM, CDR2 ANQGSEA. V was trimmed by 1 base and J by 2 bases, leaving 9 bases between them. The CDR3 region has the DNA TGCAGCGTTGAAGTGGGAAGCCCCTACAATGAGCAGTTCTTC. Translation gives CSVEVGSPYNEQFF.

This clonotype occurred a few times. The chain employs TRBV7-2 and TRBJ2-7; D may be TRBD1 (5 bases). This CDR3 region has 15 residues. V was shortened by 1 base and J by 3 bases, with 13 bases between the two germline ends. Germline CDR1 SGHTA, CDR2 FQGNSA. CDR3 in amino acids: CASSLGGVGRYEQYF. The CDR3 DNA follows: TGTGCCAGCAGCTTAGGGGGCGTCGGCCGCTACGAGCAGTACTTC.

The chain uses TRBV6-5 and TRBJ1-4; tentatively, D is TRBD1 (5 bases). The CDR3 is made up of 15 amino acids. Germline loops: CDR1 MNHEY, CDR2 SVGAGI. The V and J ends lost 6 bases and 4 bases respectively, with 15 bases between them. The CDR3 DNA reads as TGTGCCAGCAGGTCCCCACGGGGGGGTAATGAAAAACTGTTTTTT. Amino acid sequence: CASRSPRGGNEKLFF.

This clonotype was seen at least ten times. The chain recombines TRBV2 with TRBJ2-7; possibly TRBD2 for D (6 bases). The germline V and J ends were trimmed by 4 bases and 4 bases, with 23 bases remaining between them. The CDR3 contains 17 residues. Germline lookup yields CDR1 SNHLY and CDR2 FYNNEI. CDR3 nucleotide sequence: TGTGCCAGCAGTGGCCGACTGACTAGGGTGCTATCGTACGAGCAGTACTTC. Its translation: CASSGRLTRVLSYEQYF.

The chain uses TRBV7-2 and TRBJ1-5; 9 nucleotides match TRBD1. The CDR3 extends over 14 amino acids. V was pared by 5 bases and J by 7 bases, with 6 bases of the junction left unmatched. CDR1 SGHTA and CDR2 FQGNSA come from the germline V gene. CDR3 sequence reads: CASSQTGGRQPQHF. The CDR3 DNA reads TGTGCCAGCAGCCAAACAGGGGGCAGGCAGCCCCAGCATTTT.